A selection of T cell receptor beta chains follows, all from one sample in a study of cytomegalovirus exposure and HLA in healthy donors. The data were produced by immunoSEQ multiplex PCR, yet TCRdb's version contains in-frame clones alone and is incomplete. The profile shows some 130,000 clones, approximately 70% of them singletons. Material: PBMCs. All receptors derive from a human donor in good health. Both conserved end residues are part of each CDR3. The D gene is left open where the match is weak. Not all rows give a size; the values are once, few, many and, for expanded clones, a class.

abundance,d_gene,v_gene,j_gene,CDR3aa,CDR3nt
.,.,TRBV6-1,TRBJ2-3,CASSEAGISSGDTQYF,TGTGCCAGCAGTGAAGCGGGCATTAGTTCCGGAGATACGCAGTATTTT
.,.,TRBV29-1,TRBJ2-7,CSVVLSVQAGYEQYF,TGCAGCGTTGTGCTTAGTGTACAGGCGGGGTACGAGCAGTACTTC
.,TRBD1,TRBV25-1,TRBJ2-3,CASMEDRTGNTDTQYF,TGTGCCAGCATGGAAGACCGGACAGGCAACACAGATACGCAGTATTTT
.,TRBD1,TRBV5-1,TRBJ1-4,CASSSGSQGDEKLFF,TGCGCCAGCAGCTCCGGGTCTCAGGGGGATGAAAAACTGTTTTTT
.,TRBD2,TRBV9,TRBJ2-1,CASSRTSGPFYNEQFF,TGTGCCAGCAGCAGAACTAGCGGGCCATTCTACAATGAGCAGTTCTTC
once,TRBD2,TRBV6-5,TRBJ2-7,CASSLSGRIHEQYF,TGTGCCAGCAGTCTCAGCGGGAGAATCCACGAGCAGTACTTC
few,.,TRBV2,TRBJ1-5,CASRRNREGQPQHF,TGTGCCAGCAGGCGTAACAGGGAAGGTCAGCCCCAGCATTTT
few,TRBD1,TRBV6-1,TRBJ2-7,CASSEEGQVHEQYF,TGTGCCAGCAGTGAGGAGGGACAGGTACACGAGCAGTACTTC
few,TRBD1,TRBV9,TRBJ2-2,CASSATGGPTGELFF,TGTGCCAGCAGCGCCACAGGGGGACCCACCGGGGAGCTGTTTTTT
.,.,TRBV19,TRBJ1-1,CATQVGDAEAFF,TGTGCCACCCAGGTAGGGGATGCTGAAGCTTTCTTT
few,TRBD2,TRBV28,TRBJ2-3,CASSSPLGLADTDTQYF,TGTGCCAGCAGTTCACCCCTAGGACTAGCGGACACAGATACGCAGTATTTT
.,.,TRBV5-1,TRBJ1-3,CASSPDSTSSGNTIYF,TGCGCCAGCAGCCCGGACAGTACTAGCTCTGGAAACACCATATATTTT
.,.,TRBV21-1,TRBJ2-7,CARSKGLAGPVGPYEQYF,TGTGCCAGGAGCAAGGGACTAGCGGGTCCCGTTGGGCCCTACGAGCAGTACTTC
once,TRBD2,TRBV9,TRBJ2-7,CASSVDWASGRYEQYF,TGTGCCAGCAGCGTAGACTGGGCTAGCGGGAGATACGAGCAGTACTTC
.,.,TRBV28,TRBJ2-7,CASSFLDSPTYEQYF,TGTGCCAGCAGCTTTCTGGACAGTCCGACCTACGAGCAGTACTTC
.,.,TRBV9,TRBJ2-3,CASSVVGTSTDTQYF,TGTGCCAGCAGCGTAGTGGGGACTAGCACAGATACGCAGTATTTT
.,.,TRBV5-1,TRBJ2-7,CASSLGQVGYEQYF,TGCGCCAGCAGCTTGGGTCAGGTGGGCTACGAGCAGTACTTC
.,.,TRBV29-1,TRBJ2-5,CSVGGSTGQQETQYF,TGCAGCGTTGGGGGGTCAACAGGGCAACAAGAGACCCAGTACTTC
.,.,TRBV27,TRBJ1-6,CASSKQWSRVNSPLHF,TGTGCCAGCAGCAAACAATGGTCCCGGGTTAATTCACCCCTCCACTTT
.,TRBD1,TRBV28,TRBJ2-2,CASSSDRGQANTGELFF,TGTGCCAGCAGTTCAGACCGGGGACAGGCGAACACCGGGGAGCTGTTTTTT
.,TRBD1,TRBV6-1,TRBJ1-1,CASSPGQRITEAFF,TGTGCCAGCAGTCCGGGACAGAGAATTACTGAAGCTTTCTTT
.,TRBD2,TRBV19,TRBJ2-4,CASSIEGGRAGHVQYF,TGTGCCAGTAGTATAGAAGGCGGGAGGGCCGGACACGTTCAGTACTTC
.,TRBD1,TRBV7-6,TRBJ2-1,CASSLRPTGGNEQFF,TGTGCCAGCAGCTTGCGGCCGACAGGGGGGAATGAGCAGTTCTTC
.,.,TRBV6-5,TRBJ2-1,CASTETGGDNEQFF,TGTGCCAGCACCGAGACCGGAGGGGATAATGAGCAGTTCTTC
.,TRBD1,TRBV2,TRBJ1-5,CASSERTGGPQPQHF,TGTGCCAGCAGTGAACGAACAGGGGGCCCTCAGCCCCAGCATTTT
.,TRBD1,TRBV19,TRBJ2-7,CASSIIGTGLGEQYF,TGTGCCAGTAGTATAATTGGGACAGGGTTAGGGGAGCAGTACTTC
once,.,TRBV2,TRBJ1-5,CASSGGDSLNQPQHF,TGTGCCAGCAGTGGAGGAGACTCGCTGAATCAGCCCCAGCATTTT
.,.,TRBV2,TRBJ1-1,CASSEPAVPNTEAFF,TGTGCCAGCAGTGAACCCGCAGTGCCGAACACTGAAGCTTTCTTT
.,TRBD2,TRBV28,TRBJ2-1,CASSIGLAGGLYNEQFF,TGTGCCAGCAGTATCGGACTAGCGGGAGGGCTCTACAATGAGCAGTTCTTC
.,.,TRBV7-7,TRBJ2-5,CASSLGGGGETQYF,TGTGCTAGCAGCTTAGGAGGGGGCGGAGAGACCCAGTACTTC
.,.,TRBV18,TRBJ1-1,CASSPYLGPNTEAFF,TGTGCCAGCTCACCATACTTGGGGCCGAACACTGAAGCTTTCTTT
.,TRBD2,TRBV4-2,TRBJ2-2,CASGGLAGLNTGELFF,TGTGCCAGCGGGGGACTAGCGGGGCTAAACACCGGGGAGCTGTTTTTT
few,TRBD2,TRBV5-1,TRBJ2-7,CASSKGTSGSRSYEQYF,TGCGCCAGCAGCAAGGGGACTAGCGGGAGTAGGTCCTACGAGCAGTACTTC
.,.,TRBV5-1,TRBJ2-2,CASSLNRDSAVGELFF,TGCGCCAGCAGCTTGAACCGGGACTCGGCGGTCGGGGAGCTGTTTTTT
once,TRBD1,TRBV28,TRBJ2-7,CAANPEDRGGYWEQYF,TGTGCCGCAAACCCCGAAGACAGGGGAGGATATTGGGAGCAGTACTTC
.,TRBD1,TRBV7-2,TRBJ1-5,CASSFFRGTGVDSNQPQHF,TGTGCCAGCAGCTTTTTCCGGGGGACAGGGGTGGATAGCAATCAGCCCCAGCATTTT
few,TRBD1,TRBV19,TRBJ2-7,CASGRQGPYEQYF,TGTGCCAGTGGTCGACAGGGCCCCTACGAGCAGTACTTC
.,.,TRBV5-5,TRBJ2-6,CASSYEGSGANVLTF,TGTGCCAGCAGCTATGAGGGTTCAGGGGCCAACGTCCTGACTTTC
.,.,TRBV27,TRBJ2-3,CASTRRPGGADTQYF,TGTGCCAGCACCCGTAGGCCGGGCGGGGCAGATACGCAGTATTTT